This TCR beta chain was sequenced in a study of T cell repertoires in cytomegalovirus infection. The CDR3 length is 15 residues. Germline CDR1 SGHRS, CDR2 YFSETQ. The V and J ends lost 5 bases and 0 bases, in that order; junction bases with no gene match: 7. A single record per CDR3 protein comes from TCRdb applying MiXCR to the reads. The sample shows just under 550,000 distinct CDR3 sequences, about a quarter of them seen only once. This receptor was identified in a human donor in good health (CMV status not recorded). Some clones in this sample may be carry-over from other donors' samples. This chain connects TRBV5-1 to TRBJ2-5, with TRBD2 matching over 7 bases. The sample taken for sequencing was PBMCs. The CDR3 nucleotides are TGCGCCAGCAGTCGAGGAGCGGGGTACCAAGAGACCCAGTACTTC. Protein product: CASSRGAGYQETQYF. Complete variable domain (other parts from reference TRBV5-1 and TRBJ2-5): KAGVTQTPRYLIKTRGQQVTLSCSPISGHRSVSWYQQTPGQGLQFLFEYFSETQRNKGNFPGRFSGRQFSNSRSEMNVSTLELGDSALYLCASSRGAGYQETQYFGPGTRLLVL.